The clone carrying this T cell receptor (beta chain) was found a few times. Its antigen remains unknown. A read error is possible here, since a much larger clone lies one base away. In the study's own analysis: A classifier of distant metastasis in papillary thyroid cancer was built from CDR3 differences (across clinicopathological groups). Using MiXCR, TCRdb reanalyzed the PCR reads. In this record, the V and J calls reflect TCRdb's handling and not the investigators' own analysis. The sample consists of over 65,000 clones, under 15% of them appearing once. The CDR3 runs to 14 residues. Trimming shortened V by 7 bases and J by 7 bases, and 19 bases separated the two germline ends. CDR1 MNHNS and CDR2 SASEGT come from the germline V gene. The data are from a study of metastatic and nonmetastatic thyroid tumors. All patients were untreated before thyroid surgery. Notes on the study in general: TCR beta diversity was reportedly significantly higher in malignant thyroid tumors than benign nodules, in blood and tumor.

The chain has TRBV6-1 and TRBJ1-1; weak D call: TRBD1 (5 bases). Sequencing input: tumor tissue. The TCR sequence derives from a female donor with papillary thyroid cancer or a benign thyroid nodule (not recorded which). Some clones in this sample may be carry-over from other donors' samples. The CDR3 reads CASISEGREGEAFF. The DNA of the CDR3 is TGTGCCAGCATCTCCGAAGGCAGGGAGGGTGAAGCTTTCTTT.